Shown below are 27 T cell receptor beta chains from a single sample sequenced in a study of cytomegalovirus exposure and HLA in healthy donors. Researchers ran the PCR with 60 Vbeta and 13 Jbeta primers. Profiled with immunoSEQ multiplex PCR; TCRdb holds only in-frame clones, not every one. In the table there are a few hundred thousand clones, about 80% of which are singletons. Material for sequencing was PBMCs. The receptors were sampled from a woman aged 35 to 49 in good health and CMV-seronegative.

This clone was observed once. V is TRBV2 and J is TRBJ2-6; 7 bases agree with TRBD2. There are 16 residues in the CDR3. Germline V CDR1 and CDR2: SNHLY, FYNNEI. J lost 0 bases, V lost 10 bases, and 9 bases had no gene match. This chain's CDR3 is CATTWGGNSGANVLTF. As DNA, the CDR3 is TGTGCCACTACTTGGGGGGGAAACTCTGGGGCCAACGTCCTGACTTTC. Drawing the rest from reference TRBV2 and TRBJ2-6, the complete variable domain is EPEVTQTPSHQVTQMGQEVILRCVPISNHLYFYWYRQILGQKVEFLVSFYNNEISEKSEIFDDQFSVERPDGSNFTLKIRSTKLEDSAMYFCATTWGGNSGANVLTFGAGSRLTVL.

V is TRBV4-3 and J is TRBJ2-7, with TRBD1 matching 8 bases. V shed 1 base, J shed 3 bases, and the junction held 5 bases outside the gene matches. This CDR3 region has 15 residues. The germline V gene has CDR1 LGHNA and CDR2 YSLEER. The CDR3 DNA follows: TGCGCCAGCAGCCAAGGGACAGGGAGCGGCTACGAGCAGTACTTC. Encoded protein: CASSQGTGSGYEQYF.

The CDR3 protein is CASSSAYEQYF. CDR3 bases: TGTGCCAGCAGCTCCGCCTACGAGCAGTACTTC. This rearrangement joins TRBV7-9 to TRBJ2-7; D is uncertain. The CDR3 length is 11 residues. The ends were cut back, 4 bases at V and 2 bases at J, with 3 bases in the middle. CDR1 is SEHNR and CDR2 is FQNEAQ in the germline V gene (reference sequence).

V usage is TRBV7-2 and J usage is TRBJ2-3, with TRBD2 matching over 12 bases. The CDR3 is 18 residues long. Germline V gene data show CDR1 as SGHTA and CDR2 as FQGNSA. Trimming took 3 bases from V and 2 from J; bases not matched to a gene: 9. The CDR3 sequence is CASSLRLAGDLVTDTQYF. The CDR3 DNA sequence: TGTGCCAGCAGCTTGAGACTAGCGGGGGACCTAGTCACAGATACGCAGTATTTT. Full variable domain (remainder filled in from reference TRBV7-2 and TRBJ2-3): GAGVSQSPSNKVTEKGKDVELRCDPISGHTALYWYRQSLGQGLEFLIYFQGNSAPDKSGLPSDRFSAERTGGSVSTLTIQRTQQEDSAVYLCASSLRLAGDLVTDTQYFGPGTRLTVL.

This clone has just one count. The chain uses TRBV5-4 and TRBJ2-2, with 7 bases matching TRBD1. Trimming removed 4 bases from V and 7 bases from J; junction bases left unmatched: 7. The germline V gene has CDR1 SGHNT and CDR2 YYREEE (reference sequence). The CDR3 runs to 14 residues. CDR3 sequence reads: CASSMTGIDGELFF. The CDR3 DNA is TGTGCCAGCAGCATGACAGGGATAGACGGGGAGCTGTTTTTT.

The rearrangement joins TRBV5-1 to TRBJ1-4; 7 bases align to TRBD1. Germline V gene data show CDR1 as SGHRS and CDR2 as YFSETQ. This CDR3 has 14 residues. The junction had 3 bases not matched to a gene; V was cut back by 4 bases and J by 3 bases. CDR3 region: CASSPGQPNEKLFF. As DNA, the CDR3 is TGCGCCAGCAGCCCGGGACAGCCTAATGAAAAACTGTTTTTT.

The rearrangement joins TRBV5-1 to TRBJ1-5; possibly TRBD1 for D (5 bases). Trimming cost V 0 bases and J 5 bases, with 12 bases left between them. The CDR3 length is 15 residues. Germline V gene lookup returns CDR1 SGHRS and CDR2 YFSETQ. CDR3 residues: CASSLEGAVHQPQHF. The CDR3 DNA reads TGCGCCAGCAGCTTGGAAGGGGCCGTTCATCAGCCCCAGCATTTT.

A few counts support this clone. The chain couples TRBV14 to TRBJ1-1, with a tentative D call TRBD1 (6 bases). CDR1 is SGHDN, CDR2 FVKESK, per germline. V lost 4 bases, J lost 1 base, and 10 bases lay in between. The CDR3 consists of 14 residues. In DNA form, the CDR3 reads TGTGCCAGCAGCCGGGGGCGTGCGAACACTGAAGCTTTCTTT. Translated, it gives CASSRGRANTEAFF.

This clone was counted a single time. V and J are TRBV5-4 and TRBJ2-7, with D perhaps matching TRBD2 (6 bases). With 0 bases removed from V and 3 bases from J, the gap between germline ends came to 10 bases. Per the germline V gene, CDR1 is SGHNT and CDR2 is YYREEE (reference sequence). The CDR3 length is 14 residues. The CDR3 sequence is CASSLGQGLYEQYF. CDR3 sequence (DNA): TGTGCCAGCAGCTTGGGCCAGGGACTCTACGAGCAGTACTTC.

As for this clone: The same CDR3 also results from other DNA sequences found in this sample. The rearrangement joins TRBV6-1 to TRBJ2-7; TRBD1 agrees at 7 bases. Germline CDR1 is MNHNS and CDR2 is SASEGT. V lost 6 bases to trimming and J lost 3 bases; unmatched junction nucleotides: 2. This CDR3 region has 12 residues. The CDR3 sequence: CASRGDSYEQYF. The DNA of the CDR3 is TGTGCCAGCAGGGGGGACAGCTACGAGCAGTACTTC.

The CDR3 sequence is CASRDTYTGELFF. CDR3 sequence (DNA): TGTGCCAGCCGGGACACTTACACCGGGGAGCTGTTTTTT. This sequence joins TRBV6-5 and TRBJ2-2; perhaps TRBD1 as D (6 bases). V gave up 8 bases and J gave up 3 bases, with 10 bases separating them. Germline-derived CDR1 and CDR2 are MNHEY and SVGAGI. The CDR3 sequence is 13 residues long.

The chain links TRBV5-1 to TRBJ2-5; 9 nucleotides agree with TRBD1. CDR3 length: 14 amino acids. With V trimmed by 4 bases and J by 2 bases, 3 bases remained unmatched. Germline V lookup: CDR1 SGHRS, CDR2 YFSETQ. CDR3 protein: CASSNRGPQETQYF. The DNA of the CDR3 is TGCGCCAGCAGCAACAGGGGGCCTCAAGAGACCCAGTACTTC.

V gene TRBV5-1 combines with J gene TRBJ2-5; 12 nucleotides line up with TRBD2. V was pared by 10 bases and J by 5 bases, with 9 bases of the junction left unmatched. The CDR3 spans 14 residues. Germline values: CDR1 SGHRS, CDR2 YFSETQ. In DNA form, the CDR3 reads TGCGCCTGCGGGCTAGCGGGGGGGCTGGAGACCCAGTACTTC. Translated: CACGLAGGLETQYF.

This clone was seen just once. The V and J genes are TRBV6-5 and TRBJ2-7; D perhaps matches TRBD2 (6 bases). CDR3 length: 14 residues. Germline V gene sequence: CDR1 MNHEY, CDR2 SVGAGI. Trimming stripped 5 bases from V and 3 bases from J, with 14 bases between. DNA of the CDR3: TGTGCCAGCAGTGACGCCCAGGGAGGCTACGAGCAGTACTTC. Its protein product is CASSDAQGGYEQYF.

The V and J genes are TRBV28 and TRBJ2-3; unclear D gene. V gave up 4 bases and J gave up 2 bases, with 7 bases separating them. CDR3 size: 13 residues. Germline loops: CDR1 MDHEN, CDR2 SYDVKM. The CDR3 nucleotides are TGTGCCAGCAGTTCCTTCTCCACAGATACGCAGTATTTT. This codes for CASSSFSTDTQYF.

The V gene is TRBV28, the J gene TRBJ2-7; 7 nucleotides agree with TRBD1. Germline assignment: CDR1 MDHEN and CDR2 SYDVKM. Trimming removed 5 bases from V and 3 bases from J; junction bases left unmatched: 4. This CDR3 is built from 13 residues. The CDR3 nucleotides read TGTGCCAGCAGTGGGACAGACAACTACGAGCAGTACTTC. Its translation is CASSGTDNYEQYF.

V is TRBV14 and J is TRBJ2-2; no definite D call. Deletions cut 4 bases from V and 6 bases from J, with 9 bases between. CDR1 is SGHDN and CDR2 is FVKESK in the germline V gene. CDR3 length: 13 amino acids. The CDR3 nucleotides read TGTGCCAGCAGCCTGCGGCTCTCCGGGGAGCTGTTTTTT. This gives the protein CASSLRLSGELFF.

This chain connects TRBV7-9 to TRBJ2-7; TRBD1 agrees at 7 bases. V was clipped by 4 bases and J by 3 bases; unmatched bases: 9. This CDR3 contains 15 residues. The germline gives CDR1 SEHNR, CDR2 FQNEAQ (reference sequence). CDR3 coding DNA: TGTGCCAGCAGCTCCCGGGACAGAGGATACTACGAGCAGTACTTC. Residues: CASSSRDRGYYEQYF.

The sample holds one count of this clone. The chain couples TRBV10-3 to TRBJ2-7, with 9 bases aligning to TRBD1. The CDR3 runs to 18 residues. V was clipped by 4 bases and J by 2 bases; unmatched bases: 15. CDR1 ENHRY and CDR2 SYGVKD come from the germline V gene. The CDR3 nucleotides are TGTGCCATCAGTGGCCACCCCCGGACAGGGGCCCCTACCTACGAGCAGTACTTC. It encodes CAISGHPRTGAPTYEQYF.

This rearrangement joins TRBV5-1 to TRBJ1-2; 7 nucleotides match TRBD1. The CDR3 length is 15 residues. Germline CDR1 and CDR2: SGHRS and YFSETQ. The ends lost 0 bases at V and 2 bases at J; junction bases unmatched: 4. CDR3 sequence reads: CASSLGQGSNYGYTF. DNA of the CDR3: TGCGCCAGCAGCTTGGGACAGGGTAGCAACTATGGCTACACCTTC.

CDR3 nucleotides: TGTGCCAGCAGCGTAGAAGGGAGGCGTGATCAGCCCCAGCATTTT. Protein: CASSVEGRRDQPQHF. The chain links TRBV9 to TRBJ1-5; no clear D gene. The CDR3 has 15 residues. With 0 bases removed from V and 5 bases from J, the gap between germline ends came to 12 bases. Germline CDR1 reads SGDLS; CDR2 reads YYNGEE.

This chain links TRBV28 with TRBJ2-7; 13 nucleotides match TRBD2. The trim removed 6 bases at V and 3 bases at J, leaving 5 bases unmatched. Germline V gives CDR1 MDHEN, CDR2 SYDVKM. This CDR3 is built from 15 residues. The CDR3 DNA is TGTGCCAGCAGCCCAGGACTAGCGGGGGACTACGAGCAGTACTTC. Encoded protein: CASSPGLAGDYEQYF.

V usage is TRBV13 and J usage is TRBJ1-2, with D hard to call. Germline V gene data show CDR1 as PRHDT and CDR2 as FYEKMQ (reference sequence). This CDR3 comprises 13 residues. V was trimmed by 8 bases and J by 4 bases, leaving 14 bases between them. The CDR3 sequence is CASGRSSLYGYTF. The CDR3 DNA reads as TGTGCCAGCGGTCGTAGCTCTCTCTATGGCTACACCTTC.

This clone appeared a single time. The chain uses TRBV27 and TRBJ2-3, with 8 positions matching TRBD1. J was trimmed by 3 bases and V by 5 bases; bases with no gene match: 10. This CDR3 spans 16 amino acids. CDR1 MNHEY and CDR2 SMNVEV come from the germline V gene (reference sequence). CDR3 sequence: CASSLRQGLGTDTQYF. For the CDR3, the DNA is TGTGCCAGCAGTCTTCGACAGGGGCTTGGGACAGATACGCAGTATTTT.

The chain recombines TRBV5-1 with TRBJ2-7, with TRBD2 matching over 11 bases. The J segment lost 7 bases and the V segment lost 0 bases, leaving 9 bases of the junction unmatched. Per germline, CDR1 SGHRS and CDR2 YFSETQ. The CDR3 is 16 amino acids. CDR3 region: CASSLAASGGPGEQYF. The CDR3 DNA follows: TGCGCCAGCAGCTTGGCCGCTAGCGGGGGGCCGGGTGAGCAGTACTTC.

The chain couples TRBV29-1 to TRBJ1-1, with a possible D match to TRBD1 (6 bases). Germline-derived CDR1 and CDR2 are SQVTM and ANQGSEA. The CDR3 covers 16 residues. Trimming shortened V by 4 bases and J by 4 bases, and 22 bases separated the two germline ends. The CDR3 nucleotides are TGCAGCGTTGGGCCCGGGGGGAGGGGGGCGCGCACTGAAGCTTTCTTT. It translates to CSVGPGGRGARTEAFF.

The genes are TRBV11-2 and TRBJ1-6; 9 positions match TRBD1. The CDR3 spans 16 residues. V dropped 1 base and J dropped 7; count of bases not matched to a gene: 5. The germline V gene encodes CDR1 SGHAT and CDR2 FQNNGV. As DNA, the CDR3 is TGTGCCAGCAGCTTAGCGGGGACAGGGCCGAATTCACCCCTCCACTTT. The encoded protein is CASSLAGTGPNSPLHF. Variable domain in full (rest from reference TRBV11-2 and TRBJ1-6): EAGVAQSPRYKIIEKRQSVAFWCNPISGHATLYWYQQILGQGPKLLIQFQNNGVVDDSQLPKDRFSAERLKGVDSTLKIQPAKLEDSAVYLCASSLAGTGPNSPLHFGNGTRLTVT.